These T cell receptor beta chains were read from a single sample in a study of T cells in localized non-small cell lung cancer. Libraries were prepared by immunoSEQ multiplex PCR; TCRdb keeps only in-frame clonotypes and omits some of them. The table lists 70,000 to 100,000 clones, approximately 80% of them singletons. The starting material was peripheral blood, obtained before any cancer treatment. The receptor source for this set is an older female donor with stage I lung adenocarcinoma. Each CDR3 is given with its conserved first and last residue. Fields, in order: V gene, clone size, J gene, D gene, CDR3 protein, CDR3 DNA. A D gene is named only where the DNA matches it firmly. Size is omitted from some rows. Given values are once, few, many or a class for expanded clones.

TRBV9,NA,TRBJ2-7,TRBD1,CASSKSPGTGSYEQYF,TGTGCCAGCAGCAAAAGTCCCGGGACAGGGTCCTACGAGCAGTACTTC
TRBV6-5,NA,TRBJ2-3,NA,CASSLEGPDTQYF,TGTGCCAGCAGTTTAGAGGGTCCCGATACGCAGTATTTT
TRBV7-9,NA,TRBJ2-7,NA,CASSKSYEQYF,TGTGCCAGCAGCAAATCCTACGAGCAGTACTTC
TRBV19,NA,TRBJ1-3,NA,CASRDRSSGNTIYF,TGTGCCAGCAGAGACAGAAGCTCTGGAAACACCATATATTTT
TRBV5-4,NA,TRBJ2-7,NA,CASSLEGRGNEQYF,TGTGCCAGCAGCTTGGAGGGCAGGGGAAACGAGCAGTACTTC
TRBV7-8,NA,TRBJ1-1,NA,CASRLSSANTEAFF,TGTGCCAGCAGACTGTCAAGCGCGAACACTGAAGCTTTCTTT
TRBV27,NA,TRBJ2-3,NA,CASSPLKGTDTQYF,TGTGCCAGTTCCCCCTTGAAGGGCACAGATACGCAGTATTTT
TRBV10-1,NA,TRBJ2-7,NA,CASRTRGYEQYF,TGCGCCAGCAGGACCAGGGGTTACGAGCAGTACTTC
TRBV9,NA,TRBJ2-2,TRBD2,CASSWRTSGRAGTGELFF,TGTGCCAGCAGTTGGAGGACTAGCGGGAGGGCCGGCACCGGGGAGCTGTTTTTT
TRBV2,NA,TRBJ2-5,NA,CASSEISGGQETQYF,TGTGCCAGCAGTGAAATATCCGGGGGACAAGAGACCCAGTACTTC
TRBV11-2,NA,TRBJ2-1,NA,CASAPVLGGNEQFF,TGTGCCAGCGCACCGGTACTAGGGGGGAATGAGCAGTTCTTC
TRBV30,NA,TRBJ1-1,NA,CAWSGYTEAFF,TGTGCCTGGAGTGGTTACACTGAAGCTTTCTTT
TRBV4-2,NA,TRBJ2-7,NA,CASSQGRDPFYEQYF,TGTGCCAGCAGCCAAGGGCGGGATCCCTTCTACGAGCAGTACTTC
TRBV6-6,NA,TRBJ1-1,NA,CASSRGPEGSTEAFF,TGTGCCAGCAGTCGCGGCCCAGAGGGAAGCACTGAAGCTTTCTTT
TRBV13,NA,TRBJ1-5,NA,CASSSAIERGNQPQHF,TGTGCCAGCAGCTCAGCCATCGAAAGGGGCAATCAGCCCCAGCATTTT
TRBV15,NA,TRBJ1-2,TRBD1,CATSGPPGQGNGYTF,TGTGCCACCAGCGGACCCCCGGGACAGGGGAATGGCTACACCTTC
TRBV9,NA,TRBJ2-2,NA,CASSIHTAANTGELFF,TGTGCCAGCAGCATCCACACAGCCGCGAACACCGGGGAGCTGTTTTTT
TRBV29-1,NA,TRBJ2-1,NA,CSVRGGVSYNEQFF,TGCAGCGTTAGGGGCGGAGTCTCCTACAATGAGCAGTTCTTC
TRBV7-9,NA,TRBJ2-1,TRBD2,CASSPGTSGSIYNEQFF,TGTGCCAGCAGCCCCGGGACTAGCGGGAGTATCTACAATGAGCAGTTCTTC
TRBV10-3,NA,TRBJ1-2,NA,CAISDTALYGYTF,TGTGCCATCAGCGATACTGCCCTCTATGGCTACACCTTC
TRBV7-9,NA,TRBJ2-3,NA,CASSEGGWTSTDTQYF,TGTGCCAGCAGCGAAGGGGGGTGGACTAGCACAGATACGCAGTATTTT
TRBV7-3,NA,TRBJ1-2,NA,CASSPDPRIGYTF,TGTGCCAGCAGCCCAGACCCCCGAATTGGCTACACCTTC
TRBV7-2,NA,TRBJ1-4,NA,CASSQEGSLNEKLFF,TGTGCCAGCAGCCAGGAGGGCAGCCTTAATGAAAAACTGTTTTTT
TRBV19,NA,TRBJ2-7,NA,CASSIPGKGTYEQYF,TGTGCCAGTAGTATTCCAGGGAAGGGGACATACGAGCAGTACTTC
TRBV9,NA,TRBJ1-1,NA,CASSPEGAEAFF,TGTGCCAGCAGCCCGGAAGGGGCTGAAGCTTTCTTT
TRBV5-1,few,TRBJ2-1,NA,CASSSLQGDNEQFF,TGCGCCAGCAGCTCCCTACAGGGAGATAATGAGCAGTTCTTC
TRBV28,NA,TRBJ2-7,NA,CASSPPGAYEQYF,TGTGCCAGCAGCCCTCCGGGGGCGTACGAGCAGTACTTC
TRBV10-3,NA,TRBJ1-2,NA,CAISEKGGYGYTF,TGTGCCATCAGTGAGAAGGGTGGCTATGGCTACACCTTC
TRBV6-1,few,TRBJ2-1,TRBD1,CATEEGTAVNEQFF,TGTGCCACCGAAGAGGGGACAGCCGTCAATGAGCAGTTCTTC
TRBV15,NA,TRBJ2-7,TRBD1,CATSGPRQGAYEQYF,TGTGCCACCAGCGGACCTAGACAGGGGGCCTACGAGCAGTACTTC
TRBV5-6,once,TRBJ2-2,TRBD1,CASSLTGEFTGELFF,TGTGCCAGCAGCTTGACAGGGGAATTCACCGGGGAGCTGTTTTTT
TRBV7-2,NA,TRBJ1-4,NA,CASSLVPGYNEKLFF,TGTGCCAGCAGCTTAGTCCCAGGTTATAATGAAAAACTGTTTTTT
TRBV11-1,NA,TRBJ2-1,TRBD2,CASSLVLAGDGHEQFF,TGTGCCAGCAGCTTAGTACTAGCGGGAGATGGGCATGAGCAGTTCTTC
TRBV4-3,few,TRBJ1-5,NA,CASSPSARDQPQHF,TGCGCCAGCAGCCCCTCGGCCCGGGATCAGCCCCAGCATTTT
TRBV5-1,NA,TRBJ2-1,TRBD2,CASSLALAAFNEQFF,TGCGCCAGCAGCTTGGCTCTAGCGGCTTTCAATGAGCAGTTCTTC
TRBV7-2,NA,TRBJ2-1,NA,CASSDPSGRTYNEQFF,TGTGCCAGCAGCGATCCGAGCGGAAGGACCTACAATGAGCAGTTCTTC
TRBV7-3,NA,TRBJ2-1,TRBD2,CASSLGLAARWNEQFF,TGTGCCAGCAGCTTAGGACTAGCGGCTCGCTGGAATGAGCAGTTCTTC
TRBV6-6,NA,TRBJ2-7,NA,CASSYGFRENEQYF,TGTGCCAGCAGTTACGGGTTCCGGGAGAACGAGCAGTACTTC
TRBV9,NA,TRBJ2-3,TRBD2,CASSVVGGSTDTQYF,TGTGCCAGCAGCGTAGTCGGGGGGTCTACAGATACGCAGTATTTT
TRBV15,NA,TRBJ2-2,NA,CATSKGLNTGELFF,TGTGCCACCAGTAAGGGACTTAACACCGGGGAGCTGTTTTTT
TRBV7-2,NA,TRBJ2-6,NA,CASSLTPGRNSGANVLTF,TGTGCCAGCAGCTTAACTCCGGGACGCAACTCTGGGGCCAACGTCCTGACTTTC
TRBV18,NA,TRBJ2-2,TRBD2,CASSPELAANTGELFF,TGTGCCAGCTCACCCGAGCTAGCGGCGAACACCGGGGAGCTGTTTTTT
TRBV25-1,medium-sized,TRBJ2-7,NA,CASSDRAYEQYF,TGTGCCAGCAGTGATCGGGCCTACGAGCAGTACTTC
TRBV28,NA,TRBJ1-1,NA,CASSLSGGNMNTEAFF,TGTGCCAGCAGTTTGAGTGGGGGAAACATGAACACTGAAGCTTTCTTT
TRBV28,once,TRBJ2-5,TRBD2,CASGLAGVVQETQYF,TGTGCCAGCGGGCTAGCGGGAGTTGTCCAAGAGACCCAGTACTTC